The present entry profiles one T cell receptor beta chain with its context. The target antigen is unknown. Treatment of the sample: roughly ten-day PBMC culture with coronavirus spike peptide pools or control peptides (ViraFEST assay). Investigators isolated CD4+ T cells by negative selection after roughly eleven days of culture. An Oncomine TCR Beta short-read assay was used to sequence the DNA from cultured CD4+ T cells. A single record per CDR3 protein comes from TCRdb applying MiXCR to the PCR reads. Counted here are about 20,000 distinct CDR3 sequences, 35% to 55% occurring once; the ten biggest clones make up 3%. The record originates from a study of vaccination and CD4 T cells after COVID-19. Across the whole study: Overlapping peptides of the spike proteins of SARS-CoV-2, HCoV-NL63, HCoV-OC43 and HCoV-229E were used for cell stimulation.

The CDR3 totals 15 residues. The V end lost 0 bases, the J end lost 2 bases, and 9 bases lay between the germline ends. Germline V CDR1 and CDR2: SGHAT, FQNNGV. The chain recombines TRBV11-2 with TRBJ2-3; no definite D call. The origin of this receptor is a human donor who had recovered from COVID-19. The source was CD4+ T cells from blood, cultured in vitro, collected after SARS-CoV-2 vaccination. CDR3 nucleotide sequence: TGTGCCAGCAGCTTAGATAAGGGTACCACAGATACGCAGTATTTT. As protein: CASSLDKGTTDTQYF.